These 22 T cell receptor beta chains came from one sample sequenced in a study of PD-1 blockade in classical Hodgkin lymphoma. All patients relapsed after autologous stem cell transplantation, and brentuximab vedotin exposure varied. Data came from immunoSEQ multiplex PCR; TCRdb stores just in-frame clones and leaves some out. The sample shows approximately 50,000 clones, more than 70% of them seen only once. The material sequenced was peripheral blood mononuclear cells (PBMCs), taken before the second cycle of nivolumab. Receptors originate from a human donor with classical Hodgkin lymphoma.

This clone was recorded only once. The J gene is TRBJ1-4, the V gene TRBV5-1; tentative D call: TRBD1 (6 bases). There are 16 residues in the CDR3. Germline V gives CDR1 SGHRS, CDR2 YFSETQ. Between the trimmed V and J ends, which lost 4 bases and 3 bases, there was a span of 16 bases. CDR3 sequence reads: CASSSAGVGANEKLFF. CDR3 nucleotides: TGCGCCAGCAGCAGCGCAGGGGTAGGAGCTAATGAAAAACTGTTTTTT.

The V call is TRBV11-2, the J call TRBJ2-5, with D tentatively TRBD1 or TRBD2 (6 bases each). The better agreement between TRBJ2-7 and the DNA end casts doubt on the J call. The CDR3 has 14 amino acids. Per the germline V gene, CDR1 is SGHAT and CDR2 is FQNNGV. The CDR3 spells CASGTRDIYYEQYF. The CDR3 coding sequence is TGTGCCAGCGGGACTCGGGACATATACTACGAGCAGTACTTC.

V and J are TRBV7-8 and TRBJ1-1; no clear D gene. CDR1 is SGHVS, CDR2 FQNEAQ, per germline. The CDR3 consists of 13 residues. V was clipped by 1 base and J by 0 bases, with 3 bases between them. The CDR3 region is CASSLGMNTEAFF. Here the CDR3 DNA reads TGTGCCAGCAGCTTAGGGATGAACACTGAAGCTTTCTTT.

The rearrangement uses TRBV7-9 and TRBJ2-7; D gene uncertain. The CDR3 totals 11 residues. Trimming cost V 4 bases and J 6 bases, with 7 bases left between them. CDR1 and CDR2 (germline): SEHNR, FQNEAQ (reference sequence). The CDR3 loop reads CASSSLGEQYF. CDR3 nucleotides: TGTGCCAGCAGCTCCCTGGGCGAGCAGTACTTC.

The chain has TRBV25-1 and TRBJ1-5; TRBD1 matches at 12 bases. Germline V gives CDR1 MGHDK, CDR2 SYGVNS. After removal of 6 bases from V and 3 bases from J, the junction contained 0 bases not matched to a gene. This CDR3 comprises 14 residues. CDR3 DNA: TGTGCCAGCAGGGGACAGGGGGCCAATCAGCCCCAGCATTTT. It specifies CASRGQGANQPQHF. Filled out from reference TRBV25-1 and TRBJ1-5, the complete variable domain reads EADIYQTPRYLVIGTGKKITLECSQTMGHDKMYWYQQDPGMELHLIHYSYGVNSTEKGDLSSESTVSRIRTEHFPLTLESARPSHTSQYLCASRGQGANQPQHFGDGTRLSIL.

This chain links TRBV6-5 with TRBJ2-5; 10 bases are shared with TRBD1. V dropped 0 bases and J dropped 5; count of bases not matched to a gene: 0. The germline V gene has CDR1 MNHEY and CDR2 SVGAGI. This CDR3 contains 14 residues. CDR3: CASSYSTGGETQYF. In nucleotides, the CDR3 is TGTGCCAGCAGTTACTCGACAGGGGGCGAGACCCAGTACTTC.

The gene calls are TRBV6-5 and TRBJ1-3; D is ambiguous. Germline-derived CDR1 and CDR2 are MNHEY and SVGAGI. Trimming took 6 bases from V and 2 from J, leaving 5 bases between them. The CDR3 runs 12 residues. The CDR3 region has the DNA TGTGCCAGCAGCAAACCTGGAAACACCATATATTTT. Translating it yields CASSKPGNTIYF.

J is TRBJ2-7 and V is TRBV5-1; 9 bases align to TRBD1. V lost 5 bases, J lost 3 bases, and 6 bases stayed unmatched. The CDR3 spans 14 residues. CDR1 and CDR2 (germline): SGHRS, YFSETQ. Here the CDR3 DNA reads TGCGCCAGCAGAGTCGGGACAGGGCACTACGAGCAGTACTTC. Translation: CASRVGTGHYEQYF.

V and J are TRBV7-2 and TRBJ1-4, with D uncertain. CDR3 length: 15 amino acids. V was clipped by 2 bases and J by 10 bases, with 17 bases between them. Looked up from germline, CDR1 is SGHTA and CDR2 is FQGNSA. The CDR3 reads CASSLYTGNEGKLFF. The CDR3 coding sequence is TGTGCCAGCAGCTTATACACCGGGAATGAGGGAAAACTGTTTTTT.

This clone appeared a single time. The gene calls are TRBV27 and TRBJ2-1; the D gene is possibly TRBD2 (7 bases). This CDR3 has 17 residues. CDR1 is MNHEY and CDR2 is SMNVEV in the germline V gene (reference sequence). V was pared by 6 bases and J by 4 bases, with 22 bases between. For the CDR3, the DNA is TGTGCCAGCAGCAATCTACGCGGGGGCTCAATATACAATGAGCAGTTCTTC. Translating gives CASSNLRGGSIYNEQFF.

This clone came up once. The chain combines TRBV5-1 with TRBJ1-1; TRBD1 might be the D (6 bases). The CDR3 is 17 amino acids. V was shortened by 4 bases and J by 1 base, with 20 bases between the two germline ends. The germline gives CDR1 SGHRS, CDR2 YFSETQ. The CDR3: CASSAPRGEVRNTEAFF. CDR3 DNA sequence: TGCGCCAGCAGCGCACCCAGGGGTGAGGTGAGGAACACTGAAGCTTTCTTT.

V usage is TRBV6-5 and J usage is TRBJ2-1; 10 bases fit TRBD2. The germline V gene has CDR1 MNHEY and CDR2 SVGAGI. The CDR3 extends over 15 amino acids. J lost 4 bases, V lost 6 bases, and 6 bases had no gene match. The CDR3 DNA reads TGTGCCAGCAGGAAAGCGGGGGGGTTTTACAATGAGCAGTTCTTC. This translates into CASRKAGGFYNEQFF.

The genes are TRBV7-9 and TRBJ2-7; the D gene could be TRBD1 or TRBD2 (6 bases each). CDR1 is SEHNR, CDR2 FQNEAQ, per germline (reference sequence). CDR3 length: 14 amino acids. The V end lost 4 bases, the J end lost 6 bases, and 16 bases lay between the germline ends. The CDR3 nucleotides are TGTGCCAGCAGCTCGTCAGGGGAGGACGGCGAGCAGTACTTC. Its translation is CASSSSGEDGEQYF.

The chain uses TRBV19 and TRBJ2-1; TRBD1 aligns across 8 bases. V was pared by 5 bases and J by 13 bases, with 16 bases of the junction left unmatched. This CDR3 comprises 15 residues. CDR1 and CDR2 from the germline V gene are LNHDA and SQIVND (reference sequence). CDR3 coding DNA: TGTGCCAGTAGTGTGGACAGGGCACCCACTTATAGACAGTTCTTC. Amino acid sequence: CASSVDRAPTYRQFF.

The chain joins TRBV9 to TRBJ1-2; D not certain. V was cut by 0 bases and J by 7 bases, with 10 bases left in between. This CDR3 has 13 residues. Looked up from germline, CDR1 is SGDLS and CDR2 is YYNGEE. DNA for the CDR3: TGTGCCAGCAGCGTAGGGGTAGGGTCTGGCTACACCTTC. Translation gives CASSVGVGSGYTF.

This clone was seen once. V usage is TRBV5-1 and J usage is TRBJ1-1, with 7 positions matching TRBD1. Per the germline V gene, CDR1 is SGHRS and CDR2 is YFSETQ. The CDR3 length is 15 residues. After removal of 4 bases from V and 0 bases from J, the junction contained 6 bases not matched to a gene. The CDR3 loop reads CASSRQGPMNTEAFF. Here the CDR3 DNA reads TGCGCCAGCAGCCGACAGGGTCCCATGAACACTGAAGCTTTCTTT. The whole variable domain, remainder taken from reference TRBV5-1 and TRBJ1-1, is KAGVTQTPRYLIKTRGQQVTLSCSPISGHRSVSWYQQTPGQGLQFLFEYFSETQRNKGNFPGRFSGRQFSNSRSEMNVSTLELGDSALYLCASSRQGPMNTEAFFGQGTRLTVV.

This clone has only one observation. The CDR3 spells CASSLLAGGTQYF. The CDR3 nucleotides read TGTGCCAGCAGCCTACTAGCGGGGGGTACGCAGTATTTT. V is TRBV14 and J is TRBJ2-3; 12 positions match TRBD2. J gave up 8 bases and V 4 bases, and 1 base lay outside the gene matches. The CDR3 is 13 amino acids. CDR1 SGHDN and CDR2 FVKESK come from the germline V gene. Together with reference TRBV14 and TRBJ2-3, the CDR3 gives the full variable domain: EAGVTQFPSHSVIEKGQTVTLRCDPISGHDNLYWYRRVMGKEIKFLLHFVKESKQDESGMPNNRFLAERTGGTYSTLKVQPAELEDSGVYFCASSLLAGGTQYFGPGTRLTVL.

The chain links TRBV19 to TRBJ2-4, with D possibly being TRBD1 (5 bases). Trimming removed 7 bases at V and 0 bases at J, with 19 bases between. In germline, CDR1 is LNHDA, CDR2 SQIVND (reference sequence). CDR3 size: 17 residues. CDR3 in DNA: TGTGCCAGTAAGGGCAGGGTGATCCCTTTAGCCAAAAACATTCAGTACTTC. Translated, it gives CASKGRVIPLAKNIQYF.

Only a few counts were recorded for this clone. The chain combines TRBV6-6 with TRBJ2-3, with D perhaps matching TRBD1 (7 bases). The CDR3 contains 14 residues. In germline, CDR1 is MNHNY, CDR2 SVGAGI (reference sequence). The V gene lost 7 bases and the J gene lost 4 bases, with 15 bases spanning the gap. Here the CDR3 DNA reads TGTGCCAGCATCAGGGGGGAGGCCTCAGATACGCAGTATTTT. This encodes CASIRGEASDTQYF.

This clone was picked up one time. The chain uses TRBV5-1 and TRBJ2-2, with 7 positions matching TRBD2. This CDR3 comprises 14 residues. From germline, CDR1 is SGHRS and CDR2 YFSETQ. The ends lost 4 bases at V and 5 bases at J; junction bases unmatched: 5. CDR3 protein: CASSPVGGTGELFF. The CDR3 DNA is TGCGCCAGCAGCCCGGTCGGGGGGACCGGGGAGCTGTTTTTT.

The J gene is TRBJ2-1, the V gene TRBV29-1; 8 bases align to TRBD2. The germline V gene has CDR1 SQVTM and CDR2 ANQGSEA. CDR3 length: 19 residues. J was trimmed by 1 base and V by 1 base; bases with no gene match: 15. CDR3 sequence (DNA): TGCAGCGTTGAAGGCAGTATCGGTGGCGGGGGGACGTCCTACAATGAGCAGTTCTTC. Protein: CSVEGSIGGGGTSYNEQFF.

About this clone itself: An end of the junction does not agree with germline; a read error may underlie this. The CDR3 sequence is CASTGLAGGPKHF. DNA of the CDR3: TGTGCCAGCACCGGACTAGCGGGGGGCCCAAAGCACTTC. V gene TRBV2 combines with J gene TRBJ2-7; 14 bases agree with TRBD2. The germline V gene encodes CDR1 SNHLY and CDR2 FYNNEI. This CDR3 contains 13 residues.